This record concerns one T cell receptor (beta chain) sequence. Its antigen has not been determined. No base-level quality is on record; no much larger clone is a single base apart. The data are from a study of blood T cell repertoires in COVID-19 (dated by TCRdb to 2018 to 2021). Notes on the research overall: Collaborator samples came from the United States, Italy and Spain and covered acute and convalescent phases of COVID-19. A freely available public database, intended as a resource for researchers studying the immune response to SARS-CoV-2, is where the repertoires were released. Sample metadata almost always included a de-identified subject ID, COVID-19 status, age in years and sex. The dataset comprised deeply sampled blood TCRbeta repertoires from subjects exposed to, actively infected with, or recovered from COVID-19. The material from the prospective study consisted of cDNA or gDNA derived from T cells, B-cell-depleted T cells, or PBMCs. The samples were drawn from two sources: the first 160 participants of the ongoing ImmuneRACE study, and some 1,300 subjects contributed by 6 global collaborators. HLA class I and class II types, where available, came from metadata supplied by the sample provider rather than from assay-based typing. Study-wide conclusions, independent of this receptor: The amount of clinical and demographic metadata varied by source and participant and was provided uncurated.

TCRbeta CDR3 regions were amplified from genomic DNA using the immunoSEQ Assay, a bias-controlled multiplex PCR. Concerning the study's data processing: Within the assay, amplification of reference gene primers was used to estimate how many nucleated cells each sample contained. Sequence reads were collapsed and filtered to measure the absolute abundance of every unique TCRbeta CDR3 rearrangement. For each sample, productive Simpson clonality was calculated by taking the square root of Simpson's diversity index across productive rearrangements. In TCRdb, the immuneACCESS table is reduced to in-frame sequences with V and J assigned. These tables do not hold every clone; where another copy was compared, an unresolved V gene accounts for under half, and the others remain unexplained. That table furnishes V, J and clone size, whereas the DNA furnished D and trimming. The sample yields around 150,000 clones; 65% to 85% were counted once. The ten largest clones represent roughly 9% of the sample.

The germline V end is reduced by 7 bases and the J end by 6 bases; junction bases left unmatched: 12. Including the terminal cysteine and phenylalanine, the CDR3 comprises 15 residues. The sequence is cut down to CDR3 DNA, 45 bases in frame from base 1. Sequences LNHDA (CDR1) and SQIVND (CDR2) are obtained from the germline V gene (reference sequence). Whole blood was collected in K2EDTA tubes by collaborating institutions according to the institutions' own protocols. Collaborator samples were shipped for TCRbeta analysis as frozen whole blood, isolated PBMCs, or DNA extracted from either sample type.

This TCR was recovered from a woman of 80 years or more with active or convalescent COVID-19. Recombination connected TRBV19 to TRBJ1-2, with 9 middle bases fitting TRBD1. Material for sequencing was peripheral blood. The nucleotides read TGTGCCAGTAAGGCGACCGGGACAGGGTTTCATGGCTACACCTTC. Its protein reads: CASKATGTGFHGYTF.